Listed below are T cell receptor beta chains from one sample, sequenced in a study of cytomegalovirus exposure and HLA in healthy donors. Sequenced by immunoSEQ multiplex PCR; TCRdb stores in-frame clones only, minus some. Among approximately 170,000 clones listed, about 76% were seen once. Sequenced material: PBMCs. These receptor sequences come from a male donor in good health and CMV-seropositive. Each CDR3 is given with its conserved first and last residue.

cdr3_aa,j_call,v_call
CASSDGTGFTYEQYF,-,TRBV2
CASSFYGGQGDTQYF,TRBJ2-3,TRBV7-6
CASSLGWNRENEQYF,TRBJ2-7,TRBV7-8
CASSSPAQGSYEQYF,TRBJ2-7,TRBV27
CASSPGGRNTEAFF,TRBJ1-1,TRBV5-1
CASSSELGQGNHEQYF,TRBJ2-7,TRBV7-9
CASSVFRRGTGNTIYF,TRBJ1-3,TRBV6-1
CARNSSYNSPLHF,TRBJ1-6,TRBV6-4
CASSQIAGDEQYF,TRBJ2-7,TRBV4-2
CSVAHTYEQYF,TRBJ2-7,TRBV20-1
CASSLATGGVSQSQETQYF,TRBJ2-5,TRBV7-2
CASSLQTGDTQYF,TRBJ2-3,TRBV5-1
CASSQRLAGGEQFF,TRBJ2-1,TRBV14
CASGRGDYGYTF,TRBJ1-2,TRBV6-5
CASSAPGQEVGETQYF,TRBJ2-5,TRBV19
CASSDQAPEQYF,TRBJ2-7,TRBV2
CASSQAEANYGYTF,TRBJ1-2,TRBV4-2
CASQRGFQETQYF,TRBJ2-5,TRBV6-1
CASSFPTLTGELFF,TRBJ2-2,TRBV7-9
CASSEWDRDFTGELFF,TRBJ2-2,TRBV6-1
CASRSGGTYEQYF,TRBJ2-7,TRBV6-1
CASSEGWAGGNNEQFF,TRBJ2-1,TRBV6-1
CASSHRSTGLYNEKLFF,TRBJ1-4,TRBV4-1
CASSAGGSLNTGELFF,TRBJ2-2,TRBV9
CATSGDRSSEYEQYF,TRBJ2-7,TRBV10-1
CSSSLGREYNEQFF,TRBJ2-1,TRBV7-9
CASSVDRTDYNEQFF,TRBJ2-1,TRBV9
CASTSGVGSYGYTF,TRBJ1-2,TRBV9
CAISMDRGAARETQYF,TRBJ2-5,TRBV10-3
CSVAVGGPTDTQYF,TRBJ2-3,TRBV29-1
CASETFNSNQPQHF,TRBJ1-5,TRBV6-1